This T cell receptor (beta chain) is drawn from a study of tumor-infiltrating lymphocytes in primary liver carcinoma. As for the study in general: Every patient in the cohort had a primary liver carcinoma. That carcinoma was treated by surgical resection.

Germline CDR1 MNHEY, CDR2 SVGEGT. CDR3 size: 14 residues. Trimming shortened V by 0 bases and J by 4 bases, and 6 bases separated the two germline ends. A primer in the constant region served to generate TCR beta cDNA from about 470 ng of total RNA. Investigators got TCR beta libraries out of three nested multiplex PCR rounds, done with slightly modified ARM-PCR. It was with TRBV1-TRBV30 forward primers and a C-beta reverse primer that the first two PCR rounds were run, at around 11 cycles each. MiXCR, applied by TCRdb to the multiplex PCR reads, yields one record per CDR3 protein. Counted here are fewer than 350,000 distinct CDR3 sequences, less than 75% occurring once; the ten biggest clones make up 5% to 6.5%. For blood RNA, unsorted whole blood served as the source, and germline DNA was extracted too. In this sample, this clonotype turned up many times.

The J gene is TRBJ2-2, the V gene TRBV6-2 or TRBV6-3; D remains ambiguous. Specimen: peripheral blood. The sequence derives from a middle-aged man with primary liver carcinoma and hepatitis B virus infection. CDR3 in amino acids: CASSYSESTGELFF. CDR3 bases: TGTGCCAGCAGTTACTCGGAGTCCACCGGGGAGCTGTTTTTT.